Following are 9 T cell receptor beta chains from one sample sequenced in a study of T cell changes during pregnancy in multiple sclerosis. Sequenced by immunoSEQ multiplex PCR; TCRdb stores in-frame clones only, minus some. The sample lists roughly 80,000 clones, 85% to 95% occurring once. This material consisted of peripheral blood, taken in the first trimester of pregnancy. Receptors were obtained from a female donor with multiple sclerosis, enrolled in a pregnancy study.

The CDR3 loop is CASRPNHLDFSAFF. Here the CDR3 DNA reads TGTGCCAGCAGACCCAACCACCTAGATTTCTCAGCTTTCTTT. V is TRBV14 and J is TRBJ1-1; no firm D call. V was pared by 6 bases and J by 10 bases, with 21 bases between. The CDR3 sequence is 14 residues long. The germline CDR1 and CDR2 sequences are SGHDN and FVKESK.

This sequence joins TRBV7-6 and TRBJ2-5, with a weak D call TRBD1 (6 bases). Trimming took 1 base from V and 11 from J, leaving 14 bases between them. Germline V gene lookup returns CDR1 SGHVS and CDR2 FNYEAQ. This CDR3 contains 13 residues. The CDR3 DNA is TGTGCCAGCAGCTTAGGTGGGGGCAAGGAGCAGTACTTC. As protein: CASSLGGGKEQYF.

This sequence joins TRBV7-2 and TRBJ2-1, with 7 bases that match TRBD2. J lost 3 bases, V lost 5 bases, and 13 bases had no gene match. The CDR3 runs 17 residues. Per the germline V gene, CDR1 is SGHTA and CDR2 is FQGNSA. DNA of the CDR3: TGTGCCAGCAGCCTCTGGCCCGGGGGGAGGGGCTACAATGAGCAGTTCTTC. Protein sequence: CASSLWPGGRGYNEQFF.

The chain carries TRBV7-2 and TRBJ2-3; D is perhaps TRBD2 (5 bases). The CDR3 loop spans 14 amino acids. The ends were cut back, 2 bases at V and 5 bases at J, with 11 bases in the middle. Germline V CDR1 and CDR2: SGHTA, FQGNSA. This CDR3 reads CASSLSSPGDTQYF. For the CDR3, the DNA is TGTGCCAGCAGCTTATCTAGCCCGGGAGATACGCAGTATTTT.

The chain links TRBV9 to TRBJ1-2; no reliable D call. V was shortened by 4 bases and J by 0 bases, with 13 bases between the two germline ends. The germline gives CDR1 SGDLS, CDR2 YYNGEE. The length of the CDR3 is 15 residues. The CDR3 loop is CASSPSGNPNYGYTF. The CDR3 coding sequence is TGTGCCAGCAGCCCGTCAGGTAACCCTAACTATGGCTACACCTTC.

The rearrangement links TRBV7-2 to TRBJ2-1, with TRBD1 identical over 11 bases. V dropped 4 bases and J dropped 8; count of bases not matched to a gene: 10. CDR1 is SGHTA and CDR2 is FQGNSA in the germline V gene. The CDR3 extends over 16 amino acids. The CDR3, as DNA: TGTGCCAGCAGCTCCGGACAGGGGGCTAGTTATTATGAGCAGTTCTTC. Translated, it gives CASSSGQGASYYEQFF. Full variable domain (remainder filled in from reference TRBV7-2 and TRBJ2-1): GAGVSQSPSNKVTEKGKDVELRCDPISGHTALYWYRQSLGQGLEFLIYFQGNSAPDKSGLPSDRFSAERTGGSVSTLTIQRTQQEDSAVYLCASSSGQGASYYEQFFGPGTRLTVL.

The rearrangement links TRBV7-6 to TRBJ2-2; D is uncertain. This CDR3 is built from 13 residues. Trimming pared 5 bases from V and 4 bases from J, leaving 8 bases between. The germline V gene encodes CDR1 SGHVS and CDR2 FNYEAQ. The CDR3 bases are TGTGCCAGCAGCCCCACGGGCACCGGGGAGCTGTTTTTT. Its protein is CASSPTGTGELFF.

The chain uses TRBV7-3 and TRBJ2-1; D is perhaps TRBD2 (5 bases). Trimming took 2 bases from V and 2 from J, leaving 10 bases between them. This CDR3 is built from 15 residues. The germline CDR1 and CDR2 sequences are SGHTA and FQGTGA. In nucleotides, the CDR3 is TGTGCCAGCAGCTTAGTTGAGGGCACCTACAATGAGCAGTTCTTC. It specifies CASSLVEGTYNEQFF.

The rearrangement links TRBV7-3 to TRBJ2-5; no clear D. Trimming cost V 0 bases and J 5 bases, with 13 bases left between them. Per germline, CDR1 SGHTA and CDR2 FQGTGA. The CDR3 spans 15 residues. CDR3 bases: TGTGCCAGCAGCTTAACGGGTGGGTCCGGGGAGACCCAGTACTTC. It yields the protein CASSLTGGSGETQYF.